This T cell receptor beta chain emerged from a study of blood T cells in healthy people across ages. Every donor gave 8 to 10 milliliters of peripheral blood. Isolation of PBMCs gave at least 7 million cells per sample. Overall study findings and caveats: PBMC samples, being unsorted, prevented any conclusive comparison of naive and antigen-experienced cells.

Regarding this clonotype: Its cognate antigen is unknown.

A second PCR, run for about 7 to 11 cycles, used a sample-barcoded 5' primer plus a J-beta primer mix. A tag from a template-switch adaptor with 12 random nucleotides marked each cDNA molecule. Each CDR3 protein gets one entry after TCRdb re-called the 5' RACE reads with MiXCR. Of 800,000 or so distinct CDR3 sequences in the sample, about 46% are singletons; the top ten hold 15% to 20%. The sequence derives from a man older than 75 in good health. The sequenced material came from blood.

The CDR3 nucleotides are TGTGCCAGCAGCTTAGACCTAGCGGGGCTCAATGAGCAGTTCTTC. Its translation: CASSLDLAGLNEQFF. The chain uses TRBV7-9 and TRBJ2-1, with 9 bases matching TRBD2. Germline CDR1 reads SEHNR; CDR2 reads FQNEAQ (reference sequence). Trimming at V came to 1 base and at J to 6 bases, leaving 4 bases not matched to a gene. This CDR3 spans 15 amino acids.